The next 2 T cell receptor beta chains were all read from a single sample in a study of T cells after posttransplantation cyclophosphamide listed by TCRdb under 2016. Libraries were built with the immunoSEQ multiplex PCR assay. What TCRdb holds here is the immuneACCESS table cut down to in-frame rearrangements. Part of the clones is not present; checked against another copy, under half of the missing clones reflect an unresolved V gene, and the others are unexplained. The sample table lists 4,000 to 4,500 clones, over 80% of them with a count of one. Roughly 6.2% of the sample is in the top ten clones. Explained via the paper, the treatment or condition label denotes: high-dose cyclophosphamide on days +3 and +4 as single-agent GVHD prophylaxis. Busulfan and fludarabine conditioning, a related or unrelated marrow graft, and cyclophosphamide on days +3 and +4 were given to PTCy patients. The sequencing here drew on CD4+ T cells sorted from blood, taken approximately 35 weeks after a stem cell transplant with posttransplant cyclophosphamide. Every receptor here comes from a male patient younger than 45 who received an allogeneic stem cell transplant from a related donor, was CMV-positive, and had no GVHD. Some T cells seen after a transplant may have their origin in the graft donor.

The J gene is TRBJ1-1, the V gene TRBV5-4, with TRBD1 matching over 7 bases. The CDR3 contains 14 residues. CDR1 and CDR2 from the germline V gene are SGHNT and YYREEE (reference sequence). J lost 5 bases, V lost 0 bases, and 4 bases had no gene match. The CDR3 spells CASSLGETGTEAFF. The DNA for the CDR3 is TGTGCCAGCAGCTTGGGAGAGACAGGGACTGAAGCTTTCTTT.

The chain uses TRBV5-1 and TRBJ1-1; D gene unclear. V lost 0 bases, J lost 4 bases, and 16 bases lay in between. CDR1 and CDR2 from the germline V gene are SGHRS and YFSETQ. The CDR3 is 16 residues long. CDR3 sequence (DNA): TGCGCCAGCAGCTTGGGGGGTTGGGAGGGCAGCACTGAAGCTTTCTTT. This sequence encodes CASSLGGWEGSTEAFF.